The source of this T cell receptor (beta chain) is a study of cytomegalovirus exposure and HLA in healthy donors. Some clones are missing from TCRdb's copy, which holds only in-frame ones; the method was immunoSEQ multiplex PCR. Altogether 160,000 or so clones are present, 88% being singletons, with the ten largest covering 2.5% to 3%. The donors were members of the validation cohort, which comprised approximately 120 subjects and was separate from the first cohort of more than 500 subjects. Overall study findings and caveats: Researchers reported that three CMV-associated chains were confirmed in vitro as CMV antigen-specific.

On this clone: Its antigen remains unknown.

The germline gives CDR1 SNHLY, CDR2 FYNNEI. The CDR3 is made up of 14 amino acids. Trimming took off 6 bases at V and 3 bases at J, with 15 bases between the two ends. The TCR sequence derives from a man between 18 and 35 years old in good health and CMV-seronegative. The sample consisted of PBMCs. This chain joins TRBV2 and TRBJ2-7; TRBD1 might be the D (6 bases). Written as DNA, the CDR3 is TGTGCCAGCAGGCAGACAGGCTTAAACTACGAGCAGTACTTC. It yields the protein CASRQTGLNYEQYF.